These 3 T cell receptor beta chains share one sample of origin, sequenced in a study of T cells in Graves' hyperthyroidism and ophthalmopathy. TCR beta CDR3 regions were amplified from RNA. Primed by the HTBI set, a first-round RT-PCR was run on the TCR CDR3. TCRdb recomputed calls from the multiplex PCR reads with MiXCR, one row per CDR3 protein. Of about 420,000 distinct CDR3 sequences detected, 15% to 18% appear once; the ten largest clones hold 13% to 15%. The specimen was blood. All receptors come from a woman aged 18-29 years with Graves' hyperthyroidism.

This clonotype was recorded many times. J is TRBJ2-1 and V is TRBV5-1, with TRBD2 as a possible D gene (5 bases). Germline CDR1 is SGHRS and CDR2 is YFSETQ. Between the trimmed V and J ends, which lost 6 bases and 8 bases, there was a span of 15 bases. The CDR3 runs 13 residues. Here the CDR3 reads CASTPSWGDEQFF. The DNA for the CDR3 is TGCGCCAGCACGCCCAGCTGGGGAGATGAGCAGTTCTTC.

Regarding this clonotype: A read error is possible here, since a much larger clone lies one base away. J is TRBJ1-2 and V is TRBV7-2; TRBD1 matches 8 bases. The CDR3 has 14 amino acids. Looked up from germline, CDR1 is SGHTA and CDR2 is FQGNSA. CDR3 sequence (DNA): TGTGCCAGCAGCATGGACAGGGAGAACTATGGCTACATCTTC. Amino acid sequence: CASSMDRENYGYIF.

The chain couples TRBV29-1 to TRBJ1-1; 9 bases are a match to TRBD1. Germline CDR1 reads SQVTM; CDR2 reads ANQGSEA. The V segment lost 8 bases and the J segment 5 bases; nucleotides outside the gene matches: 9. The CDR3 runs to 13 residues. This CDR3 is CSTPGQGYTEAFF. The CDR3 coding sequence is TGCAGCACCCCGGGACAGGGTTATACTGAAGCTTTCTTT.